This TCR beta chain stems from a study of regulatory T cells in long-lasting Graves disease. Time point reported: newly diagnosed GD, antithyroid drugs for less than 3 months. Preparation of the TCR library used RNA extracted from PBMCs. This clonotype showed up just a few times. Germline trimming cut 8 bases from V and 6 bases from J; bases unmatched to any gene: 8. CDR1 and CDR2 (germline): MDHEN, SYDVKM. The CDR3 is 13 residues long. Libraries of TCR beta came from iRepertoire HTBI primers plus Arm-PCR of CDR3 regions. TCRdb re-called the multiplex PCR reads with MiXCR, one entry per CDR3 protein. The repertoire has roughly 400,000 distinct CDR3 sequences, about 16% of them found once; the top ten carry about 25%. These data also featured in a second study, about T cells in Graves' hyperthyroidism and ophthalmopathy. That source notes: Uncontrolled infection, other autoimmune disease, pregnancy or lactation excluded patients. The study used the HTBI primer set for a first-round RT-PCR of the TCR CDR3.

V gene TRBV28 combines with J gene TRBJ1-1; 8 nucleotides agree with TRBD1. The origin of this receptor is a woman between 18 and 30 years old with Graves disease. Sequences were derived from peripheral blood mononuclear cells (PBMCs), sampled at new diagnosis, from a patient treated with antithyroid drugs. This chain's CDR3 is CASGTGGFSEAFF. The CDR3 coding sequence is TGTGCCAGCGGAACAGGGGGGTTTTCTGAAGCTTTCTTT.